This TCR beta chain was sequenced during a study of T cell repertoires in cytomegalovirus infection. Germline CDR1 is DFQATT and CDR2 is SNEGSKA (reference sequence). The CDR3 sequence is 14 residues long. TCRdb re-analysed the reads in MiXCR, keeping a single row per CDR3 protein. The table shows 250,000 to 350,000 distinct CDR3 sequences, with 25% occurring only once. The rearrangement joins TRBV20-1 to TRBJ2-3, with 8 bases lining up with TRBD2. This sequence originates from a human donor in good health (CMV status not recorded). Some clones in this sample may be carry-over from other donors' samples. Input material: PBMCs. The CDR3 reads CSGKLDGGADTQYF. For the CDR3, the DNA is TGCAGCGGTAAACTAGACGGGGGGGCAGATACGCAGTATTTT.